The source of this T cell receptor (beta chain) is a study of cytomegalovirus exposure and HLA in healthy donors. Study-level points and caveats: Researchers catalogued about 160 TCR beta chains as cytomegalovirus-associated.

TCRdb keeps only in-frame clones here, not all; method: immunoSEQ multiplex PCR. The table has under 130,000 clones, roughly nine tenths seen once. The CDR3 consists of 13 residues. Trimming at V came to 8 bases and at J to 7 bases, leaving 5 bases not matched to a gene. CDR1 and CDR2 from the germline V gene are SNHLY and FYNNEI. As for this clone: Its antigen is unidentified.

The sequence derives from a woman younger than 35 in good health and CMV-seropositive. The specimen sequenced was PBMCs. The chain combines TRBV2 with TRBJ2-1; 10 bases map to TRBD1. The CDR3 loop is CASRQGAFNEQFF. DNA of the CDR3: TGTGCCAGCCGACAGGGGGCTTTTAATGAGCAGTTCTTC.